This T cell receptor beta chain was recorded in a study of T-cell memory formation after mild COVID-19. 5'RACE primed from the constant segment yielded TCR alpha and TCR beta cDNA libraries bearing sample barcodes and UMIs. TCRdb re-called the 5' RACE reads with MiXCR, one entry per CDR3 protein. The table has roughly 110,000 distinct CDR3 sequences, approximately 15% seen once. This clonotype was recorded many times. CDR1 and CDR2 (germline): MNHEY, SVGAGI. Trimming cost V 6 bases and J 2 bases, with 17 bases left between them. CDR3 size: 15 residues. This clonotype was sampled from a man between 18 and 35 years old who had mild COVID-19 (a few samples of this study predate the infection). Cell type and time point are not known. Sequenced: PBMCs or a T cell subset sorted from them (not recorded which). The chain is built from TRBV6-5 and TRBJ2-7; the D gene is possibly TRBD1 (5 bases). CDR3 sequence: CASRRGTDGTYEQYF. The CDR3 DNA follows: TGTGCCAGCAGAAGGGGTACGGACGGAACCTACGAGCAGTACTTC.